This T cell receptor beta chain was found in a study of blood T cell repertoires in COVID-19 (dated by TCRdb to 2020 to 2022). For the study in its entirety: Samples from collaborators originated in the United States, Italy and Spain and spanned both the acute and convalescent phases of COVID-19. The prospective study material was composed of cDNA or gDNA derived from T cells, B-cell-depleted T cells, or PBMCs. Subjects who had been exposed to COVID-19, were actively infected with it, or had recovered from it provided the deeply sampled blood TCRbeta repertoires that made up the dataset. The repertoires were released in a freely available public database intended as a resource for research on the immune response to SARS-CoV-2. Samples were obtained from the ongoing ImmuneRACE study (first 160 participants) and from over 1,000 subjects provided by 6 global collaborators. Sample metadata almost always included a de-identified subject ID, COVID-19 status, age in years and sex. Where HLA class I and class II types were available, the types were taken from metadata supplied by the sample provider, not from assay-based typing.

In the prospective study, participants were roughly 18 to 95 years old, resided in fewer than 25 geographic areas of the United States, and were enrolled through a virtual design. Cohort assignment in the prospective study relied on participant-reported clinical history from a screening survey and a study questionnaire. Recovered participants in ImmuneRACE Cohort 3 were defined as having two consecutive negative NP/OP PCR tests, clearance from a healthcare professional, or resolution of symptoms. Each participant in the prospective study had whole blood, serum and a nasopharyngeal or oropharyngeal swab collected by mobile phlebotomists. Additional blood draws and questionnaires over a 2-month period could optionally be provided by prospective study participants. Blood samples from the prospective study were shipped frozen or at room temperature prior to DNA extraction. Details on this clone: Its antigen specificity is not known. The input lacks base qualities; no much larger clone sits a single base away.

The study at large found these results: Clinical and demographic metadata were provided uncurated, with the amount varying by source and participant.

TCRbeta CDR3 regions were amplified from genomic DNA by means of the immunoSEQ Assay, a bias-controlled multiplex PCR. As for the authors' bioinformatics: Nucleated cell counts per sample were estimated from amplification of reference gene primers within the assay. To quantify the absolute abundance of each unique TCRbeta CDR3 rearrangement, sequence reads were collapsed and filtered. For each sample, productive Simpson clonality was calculated as the square root of Simpson's diversity index over productive rearrangements. Imported from immuneACCESS, the table was reduced by TCRdb to in-frame sequences with V and J called. These copies leave out some clones; in studies compared against another copy, an unresolved V gene accounts for under half, and the cause of the remainder is not known. The DNA was the basis for D and trimming; V, J and clone size are from that table. The sample profile shows some 400,000 clones; just under 90% of them were found once. Clones ranked in the top ten supply 1.7% of the sample.

Material: PBMCs or T cells enriched from blood (not recorded which). This receptor was obtained from a woman in her 30s who had recovered from COVID-19.

The CDR3 reads CASSTHRTSGINEQFF. The nucleotide sequence is given as TGTGCCAGCAGCACCCACCGGACTAGCGGGATAAATGAGCAGTTCTTC. The chain employs TRBV7-9 and TRBJ2-1; TRBD2 aligns with 12 central bases. The CDR3 goes from the cysteine to the phenylalanine over 16 residues. Of all the DNA, just the CDR3 is kept, 48 bases in frame from base 1. CDR1 SEHNR and CDR2 FQNEAQ are derived from the germline V gene (reference sequence). Compared with germline, V lacks 5 bases and J lacks 7 bases; bases without a gene match: 9.